Listed here are 9 T cell receptor beta chains from one sample, sequenced in a study of shared clonotypes between healthy human individuals. Some clones are missing from TCRdb's copy, which holds only in-frame ones; the method was immunoSEQ multiplex PCR. The data hold 900,000 to 1,200,000 clones, with approximately 80% observed a single time. Sequenced material: memory CD4+ T cells from PBMCs. The subset here: CD45RA-negative fraction. The receptor set was obtained from a man aged 18-30 years in good health. Some clones in this sample may be carry-over from other donors' samples.

V usage is TRBV10-3 and J usage is TRBJ1-5; D gene uncertain. The length of the CDR3 is 15 residues. Germline assignment: CDR1 ENHRY and CDR2 SYGVKD. Trimming took 1 base from V and 3 from J, leaving 10 bases between them. The CDR3 loop reads CAISEYAGPNQPQHF. The CDR3 DNA follows: TGTGCCATCAGTGAGTACGCAGGCCCCAATCAGCCCCAGCATTTT.

On this clone itself: The sample contains more than one DNA sequence encoding this CDR3. The chain carries TRBV9 and TRBJ1-1; D is ambiguous. The CDR3 spans 14 residues. Germline lookup yields CDR1 SGDLS and CDR2 YYNGEE. V was shortened by 0 bases and J by 2 bases, with 8 bases between the two germline ends. The CDR3 protein is CASSVGRSNTEAFF. The CDR3 DNA sequence: TGTGCCAGCAGCGTAGGCAGGTCAAACACTGAAGCTTTCTTT.

This chain uses TRBV5-8 with TRBJ1-2, with D possibly being TRBD1 (5 bases). There are 13 residues in the CDR3. The V and J ends lost 4 bases and 5 bases respectively, with 12 bases between them. Germline lookup yields CDR1 SGHTS and CDR2 YDEGEE. CDR3 region: CASSLTVPYGYTF. The CDR3 bases are TGTGCCAGCAGCCTGACAGTTCCGTATGGCTACACCTTC.

This chain joins TRBV7-3 and TRBJ2-3, with D perhaps given as TRBD1 or TRBD2 (5 bases each). Germline V lookup: CDR1 SGHTA, CDR2 FQGTGA. This CDR3 is 13 amino acids long. V lost 1 base and J lost 4, with 6 bases in between. The CDR3 region is CASSLRDADTQYF. CDR3 nucleotides: TGTGCCAGCAGCTTAAGGGACGCAGATACGCAGTATTTT.

This clone was recorded a few times. This chain connects TRBV4-2 to TRBJ2-2, with TRBD2 matching over 11 bases. The CDR3 sequence is 16 residues long. CDR1 and CDR2 (germline): LGHNA, YNFKEQ. With 3 bases clipped from V and 6 bases from J, the junction kept 6 bases outside the gene matches. Written as DNA, the CDR3 is TGTGCCAGCAGCCACAGCGGGACTAGCGGACCCGGGGAGCTGTTTTTT. It translates to CASSHSGTSGPGELFF.

At least ten counts were recorded for this clone. The V gene is TRBV15, the J gene TRBJ2-5, with TRBD1 as a possible D gene (5 bases). The length of the CDR3 is 15 residues. V was pared by 1 base and J by 0 bases, with 9 bases between. Germline CDR1 is LNHNV and CDR2 is YYDKDF (reference sequence). The CDR3 loop is CATSRGRVYQETQYF. The CDR3 bases are TGTGCCACCAGCAGAGGCAGGGTATACCAAGAGACCCAGTACTTC.

The J gene is TRBJ2-7, the V gene TRBV5-1; D remains unclear. This CDR3 has 13 amino acids. CDR1 is SGHRS, CDR2 YFSETQ, per germline. Trimming took 1 base from V and 5 from J, leaving 10 bases between them. CDR3 protein: CASSLFKQDEQYF. For the CDR3, the DNA is TGCGCCAGCAGCTTGTTCAAGCAGGACGAGCAGTACTTC.

The chain combines TRBV4-1 with TRBJ1-2, with D possibly TRBD1 on 6 matching bases. The CDR3 is made up of 14 amino acids. Trimming took off 3 bases at V and 5 bases at J, with 13 bases between the two ends. Looked up from germline, CDR1 is MGHRA and CDR2 is YSYEKL. CDR3 nucleotides: TGCGCCAGCAGCCATGATACAGGGCCTTATGGCTACACCTTC. This translates into CASSHDTGPYGYTF.

J is TRBJ2-3 and V is TRBV15; 7 nucleotides line up with TRBD1. V trimming: 4 bases; J trimming: 6 bases; junction bases outside the gene matches: 7. The CDR3 runs to 14 residues. Germline assignment: CDR1 LNHNV and CDR2 YYDKDF (reference sequence). The CDR3 region is CATSKGQAADTQYF. Written as DNA, the CDR3 is TGTGCCACCAGCAAAGGACAGGCGGCCGATACGCAGTATTTT.